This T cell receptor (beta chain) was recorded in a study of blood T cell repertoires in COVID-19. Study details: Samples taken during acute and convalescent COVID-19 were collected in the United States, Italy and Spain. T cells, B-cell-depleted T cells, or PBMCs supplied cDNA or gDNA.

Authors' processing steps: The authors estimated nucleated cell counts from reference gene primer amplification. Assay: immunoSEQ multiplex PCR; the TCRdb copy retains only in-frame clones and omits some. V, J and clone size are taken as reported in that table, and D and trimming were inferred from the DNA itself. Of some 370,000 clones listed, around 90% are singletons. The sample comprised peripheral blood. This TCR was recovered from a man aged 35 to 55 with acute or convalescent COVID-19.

The CDR3 coding sequence is TGTGCCAGCAGCCAGGACAGGAGAACAGATACGCAGTATTTT. Translated, it gives CASSQDRRTDTQYF. V usage is TRBV5-6 and J usage is TRBJ2-3; 7 nucleotides match TRBD1. The CDR3 has 14 residues. The V gene end was trimmed by 4 bases and the J gene end by 3 bases; junction bases not matched to a gene: 5. CDR1 is SGHDT, CDR2 YYEEEE, per germline.